The clone carrying this TCR beta chain has only one observation. The data belong to a study of blood T cell repertoires in COVID-19. For the study at large: The analysed material was cDNA or gDNA that came from T cells, B-cell-depleted T cells, or PBMCs.

Participants came from fewer than 25 US areas, aged roughly 18 to 90 years. Researchers sorted participants into cohorts using their self-reported clinical history. This CDR3 has 14 residues. Germline CDR1 is GTSNPN and CDR2 is SVGIG (reference sequence). J was trimmed by 4 bases and V by 5 bases; bases with no gene match: 8. Generated by immunoSEQ multiplex PCR, the TCRdb table keeps only in-frame clones and is missing some. Seen here are about 300,000 clones, less than 85% observed once, and the top ten hold about 2.5%. This clonotype was obtained from a woman in her forties or fifties who had recovered from COVID-19. The chain combines TRBV30 with TRBJ1-2; 9 bases map to TRBD1. The sample comprised PBMCs or T cells enriched from blood (not recorded which). Written as DNA, the CDR3 is TGTGCCTGGGAACCGGGACAGGGAAGCTATGGCTACACCTTC. It codes for CAWEPGQGSYGYTF.